This T cell receptor beta chain was observed in a study of T cells expressing NK-cell markers. As for the study in general: The TCR beta repertoires originated in sorted CD3+CD56+NKG2C+, CD3+CD56+NKG2C- and CD3+CD56-NKG2C+ T cells. One of eight sequenced donors was HCMV-seronegative; the other seven were seropositive.

TCRdb reprocessed the 5' RACE reads and keeps a single row for each CDR3 protein, giving no DNA. The specimen's table records a few hundred thousand distinct CDR3 sequences. Germline lookup yields CDR1 MNHEY and CDR2 SVGAGI. CDR3 size: 17 residues. The specimen sequenced was blood T cells: a sorted CD56 or NKG2C T cell subset, CD4+ or CD8+ T cells, or bulk PBMC T cells (not recorded which). This TCR came from a man younger than 35 in good health. The chain carries TRBV6-5 and TRBJ2-6. This CDR3 reads CASSLQPLFSGANVLTF.